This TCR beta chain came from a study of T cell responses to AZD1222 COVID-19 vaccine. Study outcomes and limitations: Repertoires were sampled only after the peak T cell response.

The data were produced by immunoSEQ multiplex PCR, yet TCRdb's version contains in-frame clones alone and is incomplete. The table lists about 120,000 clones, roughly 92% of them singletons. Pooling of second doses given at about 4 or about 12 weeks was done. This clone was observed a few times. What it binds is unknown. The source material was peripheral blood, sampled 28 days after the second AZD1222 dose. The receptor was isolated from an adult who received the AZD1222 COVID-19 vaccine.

The DNA of the CDR3 is TGTGCCAGTCTAGACACCTGGGGTGGCTACACCTTC. As protein: CASLDTWGGYTF. The V gene is TRBV27, the J gene TRBJ1-2, with no clear D. Between the trimmed V and J ends, which lost 9 bases and 7 bases, there was a span of 15 bases. In germline, CDR1 is MNHEY, CDR2 SMNVEV (reference sequence). There are 12 residues in the CDR3.